This T cell receptor (beta chain) was obtained from a study of blood T cell repertoires in COVID-19. For the study at large: The cDNA or gDNA used as material had been derived from T cells, B-cell-depleted T cells, or PBMCs.

Repertoires were generated with immunoSEQ multiplex PCR, while TCRdb's copy carries only in-frame clones and drops some. The profile shows 250,000 or so clones, around 81% of them singletons. This CDR3 is built from 14 residues. Germline V lookup: CDR1 SGDLS, CDR2 YYNGEE. V was shortened by 4 bases and J by 1 base, with 10 bases between the two germline ends. Study members were between roughly 18 and 89 years old and lived in roughly 24 US regions. Sequences were obtained from PBMCs or T cells enriched from blood (not recorded which). The chain employs TRBV9 and TRBJ2-3; D remains ambiguous. The TCR comes from a man between 50 and 59 years old who had recovered from COVID-19. The CDR3 protein is CASSLQLGTDTQYF. The CDR3 bases are TGTGCCAGCAGCTTGCAGCTAGGCACAGATACGCAGTATTTT. The full variable domain, completed using reference TRBV9 and TRBJ2-3, is DSGVTQTPKHLITATGQRVTLRCSPRSGDLSVYWYQQSLDQGLQFLIQYYNGEERAKGNILERFSAQQFPDLHSELNLSSLELGDSALYFCASSLQLGTDTQYFGPGTRLTVL.